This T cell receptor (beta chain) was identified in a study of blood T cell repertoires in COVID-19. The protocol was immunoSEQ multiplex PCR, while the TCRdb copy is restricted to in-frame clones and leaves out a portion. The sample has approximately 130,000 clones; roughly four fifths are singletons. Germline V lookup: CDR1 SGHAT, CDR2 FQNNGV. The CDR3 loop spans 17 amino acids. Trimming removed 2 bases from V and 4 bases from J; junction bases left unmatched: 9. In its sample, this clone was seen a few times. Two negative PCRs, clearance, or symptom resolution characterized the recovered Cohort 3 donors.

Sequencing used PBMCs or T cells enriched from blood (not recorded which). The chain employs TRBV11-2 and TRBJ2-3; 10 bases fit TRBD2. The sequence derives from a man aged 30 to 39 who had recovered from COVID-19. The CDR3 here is CASSLRGLAGVSDTQYF. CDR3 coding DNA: TGTGCCAGCAGCTTAAGAGGGCTAGCGGGAGTTTCAGATACGCAGTATTTT.